What follows are 8 T cell receptor beta chains derived from one specimen sequenced in a study of T cell repertoires in cytomegalovirus infection. TCRdb processed the reads anew with MiXCR; each CDR3 protein has one entry. The data contain approximately 990,000 distinct CDR3 sequences, around a third of them singletons. Their recognized antigens are unknown. The sequences come from cultured CD8+ T cells from PBMCs, collected from culture after CMV antigen stimulation. Source of these receptors: a human donor in good health (CMV status not recorded). Some clones in this sample may be carry-over from other donors' samples.

V is TRBV7-2 and J is TRBJ2-1, with TRBD2 matching over 12 bases. The CDR3 is 15 residues long. Germline CDR1 is SGHTA and CDR2 is FQGNSA. Germline trimming cut 4 bases from V and 7 bases from J; bases unmatched to any gene: 5. This CDR3 reads CASSSLAGGWNEQFF. Here the CDR3 DNA reads TGTGCCAGCAGCTCCCTAGCGGGGGGGTGGAATGAGCAGTTCTTC.

To note about this clonotype: One end of the junction is discordant with germline, which a read error may explain. The chain recombines TRBV12-3 or TRBV12-4 with TRBJ1-2; D is unresolved. The CDR3 extends over 15 amino acids. CDR3 bases: TGTGCCTGCAGTTTATCCCCCCTATTAGGTGGCGGCTACACCTTC. Amino acid sequence: CACSLSPLLGGGYTF.

This clonotype occurred many times. The rearrangement links TRBV7-8 to TRBJ2-7; D might be TRBD1 or TRBD2, each matching 5 bases. The CDR3 covers 15 residues. Trimming pared 0 bases from V and 0 bases from J, leaving 9 bases between. Germline V lookup: CDR1 SGHVS, CDR2 FQNEAQ. The CDR3 spells CASSLAGDSSYEQYV. CDR3 nucleotides: TGTGCCAGCAGCTTAGCGGGGGATAGCTCCTACGAGCAGTACGTC.

This clonotype was seen at least ten times. The rearrangement joins TRBV6-6 to TRBJ2-3; perhaps D is TRBD1 or TRBD2 (5 bases each). Germline V lookup: CDR1 MNHNY, CDR2 SVGAGI (reference sequence). Between the trimmed V and J ends, which lost 5 bases and 4 bases, there was a span of 19 bases. This CDR3 contains 16 residues. As DNA, the CDR3 is TGTGCCAGCAGTACCAAAGTAGGGGAGCGCGCAGATACGCAGTATTTT. This codes for CASSTKVGERADTQYF.

This clonotype was seen more than once but under ten times. The chain uses TRBV7-9 and TRBJ2-1; TRBD1 matches at 8 bases. Germline CDR1 reads SEHNR; CDR2 reads FQNEAQ (reference sequence). The CDR3 spans 20 residues. V shed 5 bases and J 0 bases; nucleotides not matched to a gene: 18. The CDR3, as DNA: TGTGCCAGCAGCCCCGGGGCAGGGACAGGTTCATCCAGCTCCTACAATGAGCAGTTCTTC. Translated: CASSPGAGTGSSSSYNEQFF. The full variable domain, in which reference TRBV7-9 and TRBJ2-1 provide the parts outside the CDR3, is DTGVSQNPRHKITKRGQNVTFRCDPISEHNRLYWYRQTLGQGPEFLTYFQNEAQLEKSRLLSDRFSAERPKGSFSTLEIQRTEQGDSAMYLCASSPGAGTGSSSSYNEQFFGPGTRLTVL.

This clonotype was picked up many times. The V and J genes are TRBV7-8 and TRBJ1-6; D gene ambiguous. Deletions cut 4 bases from V and 9 bases from J, with 19 bases between. The CDR3 is made up of 16 amino acids. The germline V gene encodes CDR1 SGHVS and CDR2 FQNEAQ. CDR3 in amino acids: CASSSTTISNLSPLHF. CDR3 nucleotide sequence: TGTGCCAGCAGCTCGACTACGATTAGTAACCTTTCACCCCTCCACTTT.

The chain recombines TRBV7-9 with TRBJ2-1; D gene unclear. The germline V gene has CDR1 SEHNR and CDR2 FQNEAQ (reference sequence). The CDR3 is made up of 16 amino acids. V lost 5 bases to trimming and J lost 3 bases, with 17 bases between them. The chain's CDR3 is CASSRPRQTSYNEQFF. The CDR3 bases are TGTGCCAGCAGCCGACCAAGACAAACCAGCTACAATGAGCAGTTCTTC.

The table lists this clonotype with many counts. This sequence joins TRBV6-1 and TRBJ1-1; no definite D call. Germline CDR1 is MNHNS and CDR2 is SASEGT. V was clipped by 7 bases and J by 1 base, with 10 bases between them. The CDR3 extends over 13 amino acids. The CDR3 sequence: CASTSQENTEAFF. CDR3 DNA: TGTGCCAGCACCTCTCAGGAGAACACTGAAGCTTTCTTT.